The entry that follows covers one T cell receptor beta chain sequence. The antigen remains unidentified. Time point indicated: peripheral blood 6 weeks after treatment start. Patients in the study were battling locally advanced or metastatic urothelial carcinoma. This entry is derived from a study of PD-L1 blockade in urothelial cancer. Across the whole study: Patients took up atezolizumab in 2014 at 1,200 mg intravenously every 3 weeks.

The method was immunoSEQ multiplex PCR; TCRdb's version includes in-frame clones alone and lacks a portion of them. The sample holds 40,000 to 55,000 clones, more than 75% seen once. Overall study findings and caveats: Durable benefit accompanied greater 3-week expansion of tumor-associated blood clones.

The sequence derives from a man in his sixties with urothelial cancer. The sample here was PBMCs, taken around atezolizumab (anti-PD-L1) treatment.

CDR3 bases: TGTGCCAGCAGTGGGGAACGGGGTCATCAGCCCCAGCATTTT. Its translation is CASSGERGHQPQHF. The gene calls are TRBV2 and TRBJ1-5; D unresolved. CDR1 and CDR2 (germline): SNHLY, FYNNEI. The CDR3 loop spans 14 amino acids. Trimming stripped 4 bases from V and 5 bases from J, with 12 bases between.